This T cell receptor beta chain originates from a study of T cell clones after liver transplantation. This clone was seen only once. The CDR3 loop spans 13 amino acids. From germline, CDR1 is LNHDA and CDR2 SQIVND (reference sequence). Trimming shortened V by 7 bases and J by 10 bases, and 18 bases separated the two germline ends. The table came from immunoSEQ multiplex PCR; TCRdb's copy has only in-frame clones and leaves some out. The sample comprises about 72,000 clones, over 85% of which are singletons, and approximately 2.6% rests with the top ten. The rearrangement links TRBV19 to TRBJ2-3; D may be TRBD1 (6 bases). The starting material was CD4+ T cells from blood, obtained before liver transplant. The receptor's source is a human donor who received a liver transplant. The CDR3 DNA reads as TGTGCCAGTACCGCTTACGAGGACAGCCCGCAGTATTTT. This translates into CASTAYEDSPQYF.